Following are 13 T cell receptor beta chains from one sample sequenced in a study of cytomegalovirus exposure and HLA in healthy donors. Use of 60 Vbeta and 13 Jbeta primers characterized the PCR. Libraries were prepared by immunoSEQ multiplex PCR; TCRdb keeps only in-frame clonotypes and omits some of them. The data contain about 150,000 clones, roughly 78% of them seen just once; the ten biggest clones take up around 6.5%. Sequenced sample: PBMCs. These receptors all come from a man aged 45 to 65 in good health and CMV-seropositive.

The chain has TRBV10-3 and TRBJ2-1; 11 bases are shared with TRBD2. CDR3 size: 16 residues. J lost 8 bases, V lost 4 bases, and 10 bases had no gene match. The germline gives CDR1 ENHRY, CDR2 SYGVKD. The chain's CDR3 is CAISADLAGGLDEQFF. The CDR3 DNA is TGTGCCATCAGTGCCGACTTAGCGGGAGGGCTCGATGAGCAGTTCTTC.

This chain connects TRBV28 to TRBJ2-1, with a possible D match to TRBD1 (5 bases). V was trimmed by 6 bases and J by 6 bases, leaving 6 bases between them. This CDR3 is 11 amino acids long. Germline loops: CDR1 MDHEN, CDR2 SYDVKM. The chain's CDR3 is CASRGLNEQFF. The DNA for the CDR3 is TGTGCCAGCAGGGGGCTCAATGAGCAGTTCTTC.

The chain uses TRBV7-6 and TRBJ2-2, with D maybe TRBD1 (5 bases). Trimming shortened V by 3 bases and J by 2 bases, and 7 bases separated the two germline ends. Germline lookup yields CDR1 SGHVS and CDR2 FNYEAQ. The CDR3 is 14 residues long. The CDR3 region is CASSLTENTGELFF. DNA of the CDR3: TGTGCCAGCAGCTTGACAGAAAACACCGGGGAGCTGTTTTTT.

The gene calls are TRBV6-5 and TRBJ1-2; D is ambiguous. In germline, CDR1 is MNHEY, CDR2 SVGAGI. The CDR3 is 14 amino acids. V lost 7 bases and J lost 4, with 16 bases in between. The CDR3 DNA reads as TGTGCCAGCACCCCATTCCGGGAGGGCTATGGCTACACCTTC. This encodes CASTPFREGYGYTF.

This clone was recorded only once. The rearrangement links TRBV10-3 to TRBJ2-3; D is undetermined. Per the germline V gene, CDR1 is ENHRY and CDR2 is SYGVKD. V lost 4 bases and J 0 bases, leaving 11 bases between the germline ends. The CDR3 loop spans 15 amino acids. CDR3 sequence reads: CAISGHDSSTDTQYF. For the CDR3, the DNA is TGTGCCATCAGTGGTCACGACTCTAGCACAGATACGCAGTATTTT.

The chain is built from TRBV18 and TRBJ2-1; 7 bases match TRBD1. The trim removed 4 bases at V and 9 bases at J, leaving 6 bases unmatched. The CDR3 covers 13 residues. Germline CDR1 KGHSH, CDR2 LQKENI. CDR3 bases: TGTGCCAGCTCACACGACAGGGTGGGTGAGCAGTTCTTC. This sequence encodes CASSHDRVGEQFF.

The rearrangement joins TRBV4-1 to TRBJ2-7; 8 positions match TRBD2. The CDR3 extends over 15 amino acids. CDR1 is MGHRA and CDR2 is YSYEKL in the germline V gene. V dropped 7 bases and J dropped 2; count of bases not matched to a gene: 10. CDR3 DNA: TGCGCCAGCACCTTCGGGGCGGGAGGAACCTACGAGCAGTACTTC. Translation: CASTFGAGGTYEQYF.

The chain combines TRBV5-5 with TRBJ2-7; maybe TRBD2 (6 bases). This CDR3 is 15 amino acids long. CDR1 SGHKS and CDR2 YYEKEE come from the germline V gene (reference sequence). Trimming stripped 0 bases from V and 0 bases from J, with 10 bases between. In DNA form, the CDR3 reads TGTGCCAGCAGCTTGGTGGAGGGTTTCTCCTACGAGCAGTACTTC. Its protein is CASSLVEGFSYEQYF.

The chain joins TRBV5-1 to TRBJ2-2, with 10 bases fitting TRBD1. Losses at the gene ends were 4 bases for V and 2 bases for J; bases not matched to a gene: 2. The CDR3 sequence is 15 residues long. Germline V CDR1 and CDR2: SGHRS, YFSETQ. In DNA, the CDR3 is TGCGCCAGCAGCGGGGACAGGGGAAACACCGGGGAGCTGTTTTTT. The encoded protein is CASSGDRGNTGELFF. Complete variable domain (other parts from reference TRBV5-1 and TRBJ2-2): KAGVTQTPRYLIKTRGQQVTLSCSPISGHRSVSWYQQTPGQGLQFLFEYFSETQRNKGNFPGRFSGRQFSNSRSEMNVSTLELGDSALYLCASSGDRGNTGELFFGEGSRLTVL.

In its sample, this clone was seen once. The V and J genes are TRBV6-1 and TRBJ2-3; 8 nucleotides align to TRBD1. The CDR3 is 14 residues long. V dropped 6 bases and J dropped 5; count of bases not matched to a gene: 7. Germline lookup yields CDR1 MNHNS and CDR2 SASEGT. The CDR3 reads CASSGTGGRDTQYF. The CDR3 bases are TGTGCCAGCAGCGGGACAGGCGGGCGAGATACGCAGTATTTT.

In its sample, this clone was seen a few times. V and J are TRBV5-6 and TRBJ2-2; tentative D call: TRBD2 (5 bases). Germline-derived CDR1 and CDR2 are SGHDT and YYEEEE. V was pared by 1 base and J by 3 bases, with 7 bases between. This CDR3 contains 14 residues. CDR3 sequence: CASSLLGDTGELFF. Here the CDR3 DNA reads TGTGCCAGCAGCTTGCTCGGGGACACCGGGGAGCTGTTTTTT.

This chain links TRBV19 with TRBJ1-4; no definite D call. The CDR3 contains 15 residues. Per germline, CDR1 LNHDA and CDR2 SQIVND (reference sequence). Trimming removed 5 bases from V and 5 bases from J, with 15 bases in between. The CDR3 protein is CASSGLLVLNEKLFF. The CDR3 nucleotides read TGTGCCAGTAGTGGATTACTAGTATTGAATGAAAAACTGTTTTTT.

The chain joins TRBV5-1 to TRBJ2-5; no clear D gene. V lost 5 bases and J lost 4, with 6 bases in between. Germline loops: CDR1 SGHRS, CDR2 YFSETQ. CDR3 length equals 11 residues. The CDR3, as DNA: TGCGCCAGCAGGGAGTCAGAGACCCAGTACTTC. Its translation is CASRESETQYF.